This is a list of T cell receptor beta chains from one sample in a study of shared clonotypes between healthy human individuals. The protocol was immunoSEQ multiplex PCR, while the TCRdb copy is restricted to in-frame clones and leaves out a portion. The table lists some 120,000 clones, 68% of them singletons. Sequenced sample: memory CD8+ T cells sorted from blood. Receptors were obtained from a woman in her twenties or thirties in good health. Each CDR3 is given with its conserved first and last residue. D genes are given only for firm matches. Rows may omit the clone size; those that give it use once, few, many or a size class.

once	TRBD1	TRBV11-1	TRBJ1-2	TGTGCCAGCAGCTTACCCGGGACAGACTTGTTCGGCTACACCTTC	CASSLPGTDLFGYTF
once	-	TRBV25-1	TRBJ2-7	TGTGCCAGCAGTGCGGGACGGGGATTCTACGAGCAGTACTTC	CASSAGRGFYEQYF
-	-	TRBV11-2	TRBJ1-1	TGTGCCACCCCACGCGCGGGCCCCAGGGGTATCACTGAAGCTTTCTTT	CATPRAGPRGITEAFF
-	-	TRBV5-4	TRBJ2-1	TGTGCCAGCAGCTTAAGCTACAATGAGCAGTTCTTC	CASSLSYNEQFF
-	-	TRBV5-8	TRBJ2-7	TGTGCCAGCAGCTTCAAGGACGGGATTACCTACGAGCAGTACTTC	CASSFKDGITYEQYF
-	TRBD1	TRBV19	TRBJ1-1	TGTGCCAGCATGACAGGGTCGTACACTGAAGCTTTCTTT	CASMTGSYTEAFF
-	-	TRBV29-1	TRBJ2-1	TGCAGCGTTGAAAATCCGCGAATCTCCTACAATGAGCAGTTCTTC	CSVENPRISYNEQFF
-	-	TRBV5-5	TRBJ2-7	TGTGCCAGCAGCTTGATGCGTGGGACCTACGAGCAGTACTTC	CASSLMRGTYEQYF
-	-	TRBV28	TRBJ2-7	TGTGCCAGCAAGCAGCCAGGGTCGGTTGGCGAGCAGTACTTC	CASKQPGSVGEQYF
-	-	TRBV7-6	TRBJ1-2	TGTGCCAGCAGCTTTTCAAGGGGGGACTATGGCTACACCTTC	CASSFSRGDYGYTF
-	-	TRBV6-1	TRBJ2-5	TGTGCCAGCAGTGTCAGACCGGGTCGTCCCCAAGAGACCCAGTACTTC	CASSVRPGRPQETQYF
-	TRBD1	TRBV28	TRBJ1-1	TGTGCCAGCAGTTTATTGACGGGCAACAGGGGAGGCACTGAAGCTTTCTTT	CASSLLTGNRGGTEAFF
-	-	TRBV29-1	TRBJ2-5	TGCAGCGTTGAAAGGGAACCAGGGGAGACCCAGTACTTC	CSVEREPGETQYF
-	TRBD2	TRBV5-1	TRBJ2-3	TGCGCCAGCAGCGGACTAGCGGGAGGCCCTAGCACAGATACGCAGTATTTT	CASSGLAGGPSTDTQYF
-	TRBD2	TRBV28	TRBJ2-7	TGTGCCAGCAGTTTAGGGGCGGGAGTGAAATACGAGCAGTACTTC	CASSLGAGVKYEQYF
-	TRBD1	TRBV15	TRBJ1-1	TGTGCCACCAGCAGAGATTGGACAGGCATGAACACTGAAGCTTTCTTT	CATSRDWTGMNTEAFF
once	-	TRBV4-2	TRBJ2-7	TGTGCCAGCAGCCAAGGCAGTCAATCCTACGAGCAGTACTTC	CASSQGSQSYEQYF
once	-	TRBV7-9	TRBJ1-2	TGTGCCACACTAGAGCGCGCTAACTATGGCTACACCTTC	CATLERANYGYTF
few	-	TRBV2	TRBJ1-5	TGTGCCAGCAGTGAAGCGCTTACCGTCCAGCCCCAGCATTTT	CASSEALTVQPQHF
-	TRBD1	TRBV5-4	TRBJ2-7	TGTGCCAGCAGCTTGACGGGACAGAACTCCTACGAGCAGTACTTC	CASSLTGQNSYEQYF
-	-	TRBV7-9	TRBJ2-1	TGTGCCAGCAGCCCCCGAGGAGGGAGCTCCTACAATGAGCAGTTCTTC	CASSPRGGSSYNEQFF
-	-	TRBV6-1	TRBJ1-5	TGTGCCAGCAGCTCAGGGGTTGGCAATCAGCCCCAGCATTTT	CASSSGVGNQPQHF
-	-	TRBV6-5	TRBJ1-1	TGTGCCAGCAGAAGACAGACCTCGGACGCTGAAGCTTTCTTT	CASRRQTSDAEAFF
-	-	TRBV5-1	TRBJ2-2	TGCGCCAGCAGCTTGGCCGACAGATACACCGGGGAGCTGTTTTTT	CASSLADRYTGELFF
few	-	TRBV7-2	TRBJ1-5	TGTGCCAGCAGCCGTCAGGAATATCAGCCCCAGCATTTT	CASSRQEYQPQHF
-	TRBD2	TRBV28	TRBJ2-3	TGTGCCAGCAGTTTATGGACTAGCGGGATTGAGATAGATACGCAGTATTTT	CASSLWTSGIEIDTQYF
-	-	TRBV15	TRBJ2-7	TGTGCCACCAGCAGAGCGGCGGAGGGGGGCTACGAGCAGTACTTC	CATSRAAEGGYEQYF
-	TRBD2	TRBV4-1	TRBJ2-7	TGCGCCAGCAGCCCCTCCTTCGGGAGGGCCCACTACGAGCAGTACTTC	CASSPSFGRAHYEQYF
once	TRBD2	TRBV5-1	TRBJ2-5	TGCGCCAGCAGCTTGGTTGGACTAGCCCAAGAGACCCAGTACTTC	CASSLVGLAQETQYF
-	TRBD1	TRBV2	TRBJ2-7	TGTGCCAGCAGTGATCGCGGGACAGGGCTCTACGAGCAGTACTTC	CASSDRGTGLYEQYF
-	-	TRBV27	TRBJ2-1	TGTGCCAGCGGTAGTGGGTCCTACAATGAGCAGTTCTTC	CASGSGSYNEQFF
-	-	TRBV6-1	TRBJ1-4	TGTGCCAGCAGTGATAAGCAGGGTGGTAATGAAAAACTGTTTTTT	CASSDKQGGNEKLFF